Described below is a single T cell receptor beta chain sequence and its context. The antigen remains unidentified. The data derive from a study of cytomegalovirus exposure and HLA in healthy donors. The CDR3 loop spans 16 amino acids. With 4 bases clipped from V and 2 bases from J, the junction kept 8 bases outside the gene matches. From germline, CDR1 is LGHNA and CDR2 YNFKEQ. In the PCR, 60 Vbeta and 13 Jbeta primers were used. Repertoires were generated with immunoSEQ multiplex PCR, while TCRdb's copy carries only in-frame clones and drops some. The sample lists 100,000 to 150,000 clones, roughly 79% seen once, with 2.5% to 3% in the top ten. Study findings and constraints: Earlier findings revealed that most TCR beta V segments proved productive either about 87% or about 30% of the time. An analysis that came later showed most CMV-associated TCR beta chains appearing HLA-restricted. With later analysis, a missense DCLRE1C variant became linked to TCR beta V- and J-gene trimming. V segments that were indistinguishable, TRBV6-2 and TRBV6-3 among them, were omitted from analysis.

The V gene is TRBV4-2, the J gene TRBJ2-3; 8 bases fit TRBD2. The sample comprised PBMCs. This receptor was taken from a boy under 10 years old in good health and CMV-seronegative. The CDR3 sequence: CASSRGLAQNTDTQYF. The CDR3 DNA is TGTGCCAGCAGCCGAGGACTAGCCCAAAACACAGATACGCAGTATTTT.